Sequencing of this T cell receptor (beta chain) was carried out in a study of beta chain features in type 1 diabetes. Study-level findings and limits: Sequencing used cDNA, and cells with high TCR expression could therefore be over-represented. Shortening of TCRB CDR3s, moderate but significant, appeared in all four CD4+ subsets of Type 1 diabetes patients.

The isolated RNA, all of it, was reverse transcribed, so expressed TCRB transcripts were what got sequenced. Assay used: immunoSEQ multiplex PCR; TCRdb lists only in-frame clones, some missing. The data hold 10,000 to 15,000 clones, with over 40% observed a single time. The CDR3 contains 15 residues. Germline lookup yields CDR1 MDHEN and CDR2 SYDVKM. With 5 bases clipped from V and 4 bases from J, the junction kept 7 bases outside the gene matches. Via CD45RO/CCR7/CD25/CD127/CD95/CD27, cells of the CD4+ naive, central memory, regulatory and stem cell-like memory subsets were sorted. Sorted populations all had greater than 98% purity. Points on this clone: Its cognate antigen is unknown.

The chain joins TRBV28 to TRBJ2-7, with 11 bases aligning to TRBD1. This clonotype was sampled from a man younger than 30 in good health. Sequencing used stem cell memory CD4+ T cells from blood. DNA of the CDR3: TGTGCCAGCAGTAGCCCAGGGACAGGGGGTTACGAGCAGTACTTC. It translates to CASSSPGTGGYEQYF.